This T cell receptor beta chain was profiled in a study of blood T cell repertoires in COVID-19. Produced via immunoSEQ multiplex PCR; TCRdb's table is partial and in-frame only. The table includes 300,000 to 350,000 clones, 75% to 95% detected once. V lost 3 bases to trimming and J lost 5 bases, with 17 bases between them. The CDR3 runs 16 residues. CDR1 and CDR2 from the germline V gene are KGHDR and SFDVKD. Sample: peripheral blood. This receptor was identified in a woman younger than 45 with COVID-19, enrolled during active disease. This chain connects TRBV24-1 to TRBJ2-3; tentatively, D is TRBD2 (5 bases). The CDR3, as DNA: TGTGCCACCAGTGATCCCCGCCGGGAAGGAGGAGATACGCAGTATTTT. As protein: CATSDPRREGGDTQYF.